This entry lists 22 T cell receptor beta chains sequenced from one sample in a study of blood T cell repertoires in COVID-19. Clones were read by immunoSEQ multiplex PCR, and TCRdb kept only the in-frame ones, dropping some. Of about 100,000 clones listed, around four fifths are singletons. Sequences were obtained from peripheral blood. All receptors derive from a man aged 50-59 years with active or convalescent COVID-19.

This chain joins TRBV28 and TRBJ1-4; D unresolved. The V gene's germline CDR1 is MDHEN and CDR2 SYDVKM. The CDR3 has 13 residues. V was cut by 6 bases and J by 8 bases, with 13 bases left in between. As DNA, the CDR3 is TGTGCCAGCAGCGCCCCGAGGGCCGAAAAACTGTTTTTT. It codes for CASSAPRAEKLFF.

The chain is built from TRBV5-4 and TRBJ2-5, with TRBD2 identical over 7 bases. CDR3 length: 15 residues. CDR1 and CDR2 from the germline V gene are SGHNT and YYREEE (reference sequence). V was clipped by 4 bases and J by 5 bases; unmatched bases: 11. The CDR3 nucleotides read TGTGCCAGCAGCGTGGACTTTGCGGGAGAGGAGACCCAGTACTTC. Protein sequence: CASSVDFAGEETQYF.

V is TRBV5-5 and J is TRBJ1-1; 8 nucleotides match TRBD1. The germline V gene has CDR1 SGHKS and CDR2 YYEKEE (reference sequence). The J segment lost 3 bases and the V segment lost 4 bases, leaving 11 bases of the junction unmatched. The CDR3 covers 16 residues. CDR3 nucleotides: TGTGCCAGCAGCGGAACAGGGGGTCCACGGGACACTGAAGCTTTCTTT. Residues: CASSGTGGPRDTEAFF.

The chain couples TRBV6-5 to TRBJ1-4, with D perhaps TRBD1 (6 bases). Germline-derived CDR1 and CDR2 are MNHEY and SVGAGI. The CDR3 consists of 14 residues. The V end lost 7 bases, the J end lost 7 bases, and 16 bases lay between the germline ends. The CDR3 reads CASKPQGRGEKLFF. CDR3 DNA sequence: TGTGCCAGCAAACCTCAGGGGCGAGGTGAAAAACTGTTTTTT.

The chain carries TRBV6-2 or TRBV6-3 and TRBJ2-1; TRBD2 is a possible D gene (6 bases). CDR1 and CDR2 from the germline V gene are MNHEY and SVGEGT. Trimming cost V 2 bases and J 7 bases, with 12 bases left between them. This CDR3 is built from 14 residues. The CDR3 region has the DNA TGTGCCAGCAGTTACCAAGCGGGTCCAAATGAGCAGTTCTTC. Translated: CASSYQAGPNEQFF.

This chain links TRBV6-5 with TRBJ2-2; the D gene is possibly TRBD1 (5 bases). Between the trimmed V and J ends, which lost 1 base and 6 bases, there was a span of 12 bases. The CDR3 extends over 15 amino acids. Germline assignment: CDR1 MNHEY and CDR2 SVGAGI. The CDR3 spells CASSYLYTGAGELFF. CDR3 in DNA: TGTGCCAGCAGTTACTTATACACAGGCGCCGGGGAGCTGTTTTTT.

Here the CDR3 reads CASSPGGIQPQHF. The CDR3 nucleotides are TGTGCCAGTAGTCCAGGGGGCATTCAGCCCCAGCATTTT. The chain uses TRBV19 and TRBJ1-5; 8 bases line up with TRBD1. The CDR3 covers 13 residues. J was trimmed by 6 bases and V by 5 bases; bases with no gene match: 3. Germline lookup yields CDR1 LNHDA and CDR2 SQIVND (reference sequence).

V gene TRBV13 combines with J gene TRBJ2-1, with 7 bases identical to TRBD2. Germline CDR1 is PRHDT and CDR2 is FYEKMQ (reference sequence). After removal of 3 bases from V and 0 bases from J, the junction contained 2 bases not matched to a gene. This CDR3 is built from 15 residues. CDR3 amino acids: CASSFGGSSYNEQFF. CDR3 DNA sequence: TGTGCCAGCAGCTTTGGCGGGAGCTCCTACAATGAGCAGTTCTTC.

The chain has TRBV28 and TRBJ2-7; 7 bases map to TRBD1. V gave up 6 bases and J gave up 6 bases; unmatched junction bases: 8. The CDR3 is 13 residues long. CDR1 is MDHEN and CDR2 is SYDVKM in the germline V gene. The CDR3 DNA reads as TGTGCCAGCAGCGCTGACAGGGAGAGCGAGCAGTACTTC. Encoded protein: CASSADRESEQYF.

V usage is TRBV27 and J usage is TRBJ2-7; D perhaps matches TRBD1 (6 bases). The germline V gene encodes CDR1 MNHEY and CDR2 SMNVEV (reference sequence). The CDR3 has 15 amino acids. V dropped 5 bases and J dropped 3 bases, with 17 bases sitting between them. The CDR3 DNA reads TGTGCCAGCAGTGGCAGGGGCCTCAGGGGCTACGAGCAGTACTTC. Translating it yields CASSGRGLRGYEQYF.

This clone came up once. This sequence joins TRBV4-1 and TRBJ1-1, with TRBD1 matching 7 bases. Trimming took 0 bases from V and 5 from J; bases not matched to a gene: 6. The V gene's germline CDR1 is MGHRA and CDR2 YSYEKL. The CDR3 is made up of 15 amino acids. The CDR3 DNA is TGCGCCAGCAGCCAAGATACAGGGGTTTGGACTGAAGCTTTCTTT. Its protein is CASSQDTGVWTEAFF.

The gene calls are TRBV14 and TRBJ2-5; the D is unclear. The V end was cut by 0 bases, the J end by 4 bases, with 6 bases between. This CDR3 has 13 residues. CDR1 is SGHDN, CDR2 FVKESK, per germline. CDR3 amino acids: CASSQDPGETQYF. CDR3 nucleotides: TGTGCCAGCAGCCAAGATCCAGGAGAGACCCAGTACTTC.

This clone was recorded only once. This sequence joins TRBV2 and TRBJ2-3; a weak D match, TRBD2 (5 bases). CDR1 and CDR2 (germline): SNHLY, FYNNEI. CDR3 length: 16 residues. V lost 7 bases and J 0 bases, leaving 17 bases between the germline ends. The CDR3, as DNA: TGTGCCAGCACCGATGGGTACGGGAAAAGCACAGATACGCAGTATTTT. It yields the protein CASTDGYGKSTDTQYF.

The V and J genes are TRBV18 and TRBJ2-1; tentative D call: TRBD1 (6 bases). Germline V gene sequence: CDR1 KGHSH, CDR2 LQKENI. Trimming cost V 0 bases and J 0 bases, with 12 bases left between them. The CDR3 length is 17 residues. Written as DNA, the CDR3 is TGTGCCAGCTCACCACCTAGGGGACACAGCTCCTACAATGAGCAGTTCTTC. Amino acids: CASSPPRGHSSYNEQFF.

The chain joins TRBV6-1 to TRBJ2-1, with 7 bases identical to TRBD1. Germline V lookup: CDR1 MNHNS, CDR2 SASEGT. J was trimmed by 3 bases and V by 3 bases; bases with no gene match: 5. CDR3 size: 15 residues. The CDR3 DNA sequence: TGTGCCAGCAGTGAGATGACAGGGATCTACAATGAGCAGTTCTTC. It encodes CASSEMTGIYNEQFF.

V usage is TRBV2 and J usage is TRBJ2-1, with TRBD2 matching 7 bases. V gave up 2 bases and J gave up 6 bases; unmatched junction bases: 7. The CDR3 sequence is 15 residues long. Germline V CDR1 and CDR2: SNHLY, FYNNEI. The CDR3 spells CASSEWAGAVNEQFF. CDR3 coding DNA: TGTGCCAGCAGTGAATGGGCGGGAGCGGTCAATGAGCAGTTCTTC.

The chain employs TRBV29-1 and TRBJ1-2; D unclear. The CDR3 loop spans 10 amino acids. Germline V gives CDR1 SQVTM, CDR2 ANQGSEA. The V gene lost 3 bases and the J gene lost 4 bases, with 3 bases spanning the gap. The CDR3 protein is CSVDSYGYTF. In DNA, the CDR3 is TGCAGCGTTGACAGCTATGGCTACACCTTC.

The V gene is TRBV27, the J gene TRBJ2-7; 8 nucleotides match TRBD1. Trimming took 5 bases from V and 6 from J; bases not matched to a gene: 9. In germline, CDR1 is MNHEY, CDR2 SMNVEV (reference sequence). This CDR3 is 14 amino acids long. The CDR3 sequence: CASSPGQGLTEQYF. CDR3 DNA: TGTGCCAGCAGTCCCGGACAGGGACTTACCGAGCAGTACTTC.

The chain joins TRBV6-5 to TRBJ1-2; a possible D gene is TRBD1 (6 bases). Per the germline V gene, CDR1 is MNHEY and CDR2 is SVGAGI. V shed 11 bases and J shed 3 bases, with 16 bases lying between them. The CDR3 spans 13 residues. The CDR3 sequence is CAGGQTAHYGYTF. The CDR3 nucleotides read TGTGCCGGAGGACAGACAGCACACTATGGCTACACCTTC.

The CDR3 spells CASSLRRGPYEQYF. The CDR3 nucleotides read TGTGCCAGCAGCTTAAGGAGAGGGCCTTACGAGCAGTACTTC. This chain joins TRBV7-3 and TRBJ2-7; maybe TRBD2 (5 bases). V lost 1 base to trimming and J lost 4 bases, with 11 bases between them. The CDR3 totals 14 residues. Germline CDR1 is SGHTA and CDR2 is FQGTGA.

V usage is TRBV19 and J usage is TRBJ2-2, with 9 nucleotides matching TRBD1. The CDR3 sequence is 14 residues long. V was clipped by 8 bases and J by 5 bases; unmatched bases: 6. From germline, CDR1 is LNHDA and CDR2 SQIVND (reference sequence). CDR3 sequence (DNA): TGTGCCAGTGGCCGGGACAGGGATACCGGGGAGCTGTTTTTT. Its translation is CASGRDRDTGELFF.

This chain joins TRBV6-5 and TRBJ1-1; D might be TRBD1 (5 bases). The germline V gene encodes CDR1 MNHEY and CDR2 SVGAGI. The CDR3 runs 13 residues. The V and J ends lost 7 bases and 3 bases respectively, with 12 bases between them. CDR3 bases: TGTGCCAGCAAATCAGGGTGGGACACTGAAGCTTTCTTT. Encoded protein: CASKSGWDTEAFF.